This T cell receptor beta chain comes out of a study of blood T cell repertoires in COVID-19. Across the whole study: Nucleic acid was either cDNA or gDNA, and it came from T cells, B-cell-depleted T cells, or PBMCs.

Germline V gene data show CDR1 as KGHSH and CDR2 as LQKENI. The CDR3 extends over 15 amino acids. V lost 5 bases and J lost 5; bases outside the gene matches: 7. Per the original methods: Counts of nucleated cells, estimated from reference gene primer amplification, were obtained. TCRdb's copy holds only in-frame clones and misses some; the assay was immunoSEQ multiplex PCR. V, J and clone size are those of that table, while D and trimming were read from the DNA. The sample lists roughly 34,000 clones; 88% were seen once. Sequencing was carried out using peripheral blood. The source of this sequence is a man in his sixties with active COVID-19. This chain joins TRBV18 and TRBJ2-5, with 11 bases identical to TRBD2. This CDR3 is CASSTTSGVPETQYF. In DNA form, the CDR3 reads TGTGCCAGCTCAACGACTAGCGGGGTCCCCGAGACCCAGTACTTC.